These 28 T cell receptor beta chains were sequenced from one sample in a study of blood T cell repertoires in COVID-19. Generated by immunoSEQ multiplex PCR, the TCRdb table keeps only in-frame clones and is missing some. The data show approximately 190,000 clones, with roughly 89% seen just once and 3% to 3.5% held by the top ten. The material sequenced was PBMCs or T cells enriched from blood (not recorded which). These receptors all come from a woman aged 25 to 39 who had been exposed to COVID-19.

The CDR3, as DNA: TGTGCCAGCACCTCAAACCTACCCAGGGGAGACTATGGCTACACCTTC. Protein: CASTSNLPRGDYGYTF. The chain recombines TRBV5-4 with TRBJ1-2; a weak D match, TRBD1 (6 bases). Trimming shortened V by 6 bases and J by 3 bases, and 21 bases separated the two germline ends. This CDR3 has 16 residues. From germline, CDR1 is SGHNT and CDR2 YYREEE (reference sequence).

The V call is TRBV4-3, the J call TRBJ2-5; 8 positions match TRBD2. V trimming: 4 bases; J trimming: 5 bases; junction bases outside the gene matches: 12. The CDR3 covers 16 residues. The V gene's germline CDR1 is LGHNA and CDR2 YSLEER. As DNA, the CDR3 is TGCGCCAGCAGCCCCCTGGGGTCGGGACTAGATGAGACCCAGTACTTC. Its protein is CASSPLGSGLDETQYF.

The CDR3 loop is CASSPNSHQETQYF. For the CDR3, the DNA is TGCGCCAGCAGCCCTAATAGCCACCAAGAGACCCAGTACTTC. The gene calls are TRBV5-1 and TRBJ2-5; D remains unclear. V lost 4 bases, J lost 0 bases, and 10 bases lay in between. CDR1 is SGHRS, CDR2 YFSETQ, per germline. The length of the CDR3 is 14 residues.

J is TRBJ2-3 and V is TRBV3-1 (or the pseudogene TRBV3-2); maybe TRBD2 (6 bases). The CDR3 loop spans 15 amino acids. Per germline, CDR1 LGHDT and CDR2 YNNKEL (reference sequence). V shed 1 base and J shed 6 bases, with 14 bases lying between them. This CDR3 reads CASSQGSGPQDTQYF. The CDR3 nucleotides read TGTGCCAGCAGCCAAGGAAGCGGGCCTCAGGATACGCAGTATTTT.

CDR3 in DNA: TGTGCCAGCAGTTACTCTGGACAGGGAGCTGGAAACACCATATATTTT. This translates into CASSYSGQGAGNTIYF. The chain uses TRBV6-5 and TRBJ1-3, with TRBD1 matching over 8 bases. CDR1 MNHEY and CDR2 SVGAGI come from the germline V gene. This CDR3 is built from 16 residues. J gave up 2 bases and V 0 bases, and 3 bases lay outside the gene matches.

J is TRBJ1-2 and V is TRBV9; 7 bases are a match to TRBD1. Germline CDR1 and CDR2: SGDLS and YYNGEE. The CDR3 is made up of 15 amino acids. V lost 0 bases to trimming and J lost 6 bases; unmatched junction nucleotides: 8. Here the CDR3 reads CASSVGSSGGHGYTF. DNA for the CDR3: TGTGCCAGCAGCGTAGGGTCGTCAGGGGGACATGGCTACACCTTC.

The rearrangement links TRBV19 to TRBJ2-1; 7 bases line up with TRBD2. CDR3 length: 15 amino acids. After removal of 3 bases from V and 4 bases from J, the junction contained 6 bases not matched to a gene. Germline CDR1 is LNHDA and CDR2 is SQIVND (reference sequence). CDR3 bases: TGTGCCAGTAGTATTATGGCGGGGGAATACAATGAGCAGTTCTTC. Translating it yields CASSIMAGEYNEQFF.

The chain employs TRBV19 and TRBJ2-2, with TRBD1 as a possible D gene (6 bases). Trimming took 8 bases from V and 4 from J, leaving 11 bases between them. The CDR3 has 13 residues. The V gene's germline CDR1 is LNHDA and CDR2 SQIVND (reference sequence). The CDR3 loop is CASYRDTTGELFF. The CDR3 coding sequence is TGTGCCAGTTACCGGGACACCACCGGGGAGCTGTTTTTT.

CDR3 protein: CASSLTRGALNTEAFF. The CDR3 DNA follows: TGTGCCAGCAGTTTAACCAGGGGCGCTCTGAACACTGAAGCTTTCTTT. J is TRBJ1-1 and V is TRBV27; tentative D call: TRBD1 (6 bases). V lost 2 bases and J 0 bases, leaving 13 bases between the germline ends. Germline V gene sequence: CDR1 MNHEY, CDR2 SMNVEV (reference sequence). The CDR3 is 16 residues long.

The rearrangement links TRBV19 to TRBJ2-7; possible D gene TRBD2, 6 bases. This CDR3 comprises 15 residues. V lost 0 bases, J lost 6 bases, and 15 bases lay in between. Germline V CDR1 and CDR2: LNHDA, SQIVND (reference sequence). CDR3 in amino acids: CASSIDGAGPREQYF. CDR3 bases: TGTGCCAGTAGTATAGATGGGGCGGGACCGCGCGAGCAGTACTTC.

V and J are TRBV11-2 and TRBJ2-7; D is possibly TRBD2 (7 bases). The CDR3 is 15 amino acids. V was cut by 4 bases and J by 5 bases, with 18 bases left in between. The germline gives CDR1 SGHAT, CDR2 FQNNGV. CDR3 bases: TGTGCCAGCAGCTCGGGGAGGGGGGCAGCCAACGAGCAGTACTTC. It is translated as CASSSGRGAANEQYF.

V gene TRBV28 combines with J gene TRBJ1-3, with D hard to call. V was pared by 5 bases and J by 2 bases, with 19 bases between. This CDR3 region has 17 residues. Germline lookup yields CDR1 MDHEN and CDR2 SYDVKM. Here the CDR3 DNA reads TGTGCCAGCAGTCCCCCTTTAGGTGCGCGGGCTGGAAACACCATATATTTT. This translates into CASSPPLGARAGNTIYF.

The chain uses TRBV27 and TRBJ1-2; D remains ambiguous. The V gene lost 3 bases and the J gene lost 6 bases, with 17 bases spanning the gap. The CDR3 has 15 amino acids. Germline V gene data show CDR1 as MNHEY and CDR2 as SMNVEV (reference sequence). The CDR3 sequence is CASSFYSLAPDGYTF. As DNA, the CDR3 is TGTGCCAGCAGTTTTTACAGTCTGGCCCCGGATGGCTACACCTTC.

This chain joins TRBV5-6 and TRBJ1-5; D perhaps matches TRBD1 (5 bases). CDR1 is SGHDT and CDR2 is YYEEEE in the germline V gene. V gave up 0 bases and J gave up 6 bases, with 7 bases separating them. The CDR3 is 13 amino acids. The CDR3 loop reads CASSLGRVQPQHF. CDR3 nucleotides: TGTGCCAGCAGCTTGGGCAGGGTTCAGCCCCAGCATTTT.

The chain couples TRBV3-1 (or the pseudogene TRBV3-2) to TRBJ1-1; 10 bases fit TRBD1. Germline CDR1 is LGHDT and CDR2 is YNNKEL (reference sequence). The CDR3 extends over 16 amino acids. The V and J ends lost 4 bases and 4 bases, in that order; junction bases with no gene match: 9. CDR3 sequence reads: CASSRWTGGSGTEAFF. The DNA of the CDR3 is TGTGCCAGCAGCCGGTGGACAGGGGGGAGCGGCACTGAAGCTTTCTTT.

The chain employs TRBV7-2 and TRBJ2-1; TRBD2 is a possible D gene (5 bases). There are 17 residues in the CDR3. V lost 5 bases and J 4 bases, leaving 21 bases between the germline ends. CDR1 SGHTA and CDR2 FQGNSA come from the germline V gene. The DNA for the CDR3 is TGTGCCAGCAGCGCCGAGTTTAGCGCGAACCTATACAATGAGCAGTTCTTC. Amino acids: CASSAEFSANLYNEQFF.

V is TRBV3-1 (or the pseudogene TRBV3-2) and J is TRBJ2-1; 9 bases fit TRBD1. This CDR3 comprises 15 residues. V was pared by 1 base and J by 5 bases, with 3 bases of the junction left unmatched. The germline V gene has CDR1 LGHDT and CDR2 YNNKEL (reference sequence). Here the CDR3 DNA reads TGTGCCAGCAGCCAAGCCCACAGGGGGCACAATGAGCAGTTCTTC. Its protein product is CASSQAHRGHNEQFF.

This clone was seen once. The chain is built from TRBV7-6 and TRBJ2-1; unclear D gene. Germline-derived CDR1 and CDR2 are SGHVS and FNYEAQ. V lost 1 base and J lost 7, with 14 bases in between. The CDR3 consists of 15 residues. CDR3 amino acids: CASSLDVQVVNEQFF. CDR3 DNA sequence: TGTGCCAGCAGCTTAGACGTGCAGGTTGTGAATGAGCAGTTCTTC.

V gene TRBV7-3 combines with J gene TRBJ2-2, with 7 bases matching TRBD1. The V gene's germline CDR1 is SGHTA and CDR2 FQGTGA. V gave up 5 bases and J gave up 4 bases; unmatched junction bases: 4. There are 14 residues in the CDR3. CDR3 amino acids: CASSQGGSTGELFF. The CDR3 nucleotides read TGTGCCAGCAGCCAAGGGGGCAGCACCGGGGAGCTGTTTTTT.

The CDR3: CATSDANFPSGARRETQYF. CDR3 DNA sequence: TGTGCCACCAGTGATGCCAATTTCCCTAGCGGGGCCAGAAGAGAGACCCAGTACTTC. The chain joins TRBV24-1 to TRBJ2-5; 9 bases fit TRBD2. V gave up 3 bases and J gave up 4 bases; unmatched junction bases: 17. Germline V CDR1 and CDR2: KGHDR, SFDVKD. This CDR3 spans 19 amino acids.

The V gene is TRBV4-1, the J gene TRBJ2-1; 15 bases are a match to TRBD2. The length of the CDR3 is 16 residues. The V gene's germline CDR1 is MGHRA and CDR2 YSYEKL. V was clipped by 3 bases and J by 6 bases; unmatched bases: 3. The DNA for the CDR3 is TGCGCCAGCAGCCACCCGGGACTAGCGGGGGGCAATGAGCAGTTCTTC. This encodes CASSHPGLAGGNEQFF.

V usage is TRBV2 and J usage is TRBJ1-1, with TRBD1 matching over 7 bases. CDR1 is SNHLY, CDR2 FYNNEI, per germline. J was trimmed by 0 bases and V by 5 bases; bases with no gene match: 18. The CDR3 totals 19 residues. In DNA form, the CDR3 reads TGTGCCAGCAGTCAATTCTACAGGGGAGGCAACACGATGAACACTGAAGCTTTCTTT. Translating gives CASSQFYRGGNTMNTEAFF.

The J gene is TRBJ1-2, the V gene TRBV5-1; D call uncertain. Germline CDR1 and CDR2: SGHRS and YFSETQ. There are 16 residues in the CDR3. The V gene lost 0 bases and the J gene lost 4 bases, with 16 bases spanning the gap. CDR3 bases: TGCGCCAGCAGCTTGGGCCCCATCAACGAGGGCTATGGCTACACCTTC. Amino acids: CASSLGPINEGYGYTF.

CDR3: CAISGTSGAQETQYF. In DNA form, the CDR3 reads TGTGCCATCAGTGGGACTAGCGGGGCCCAAGAGACCCAGTACTTC. The chain is built from TRBV10-3 and TRBJ2-5; 12 positions agree with TRBD2. Trimming at V came to 4 bases and at J to 1 base, leaving 1 base not matched to a gene. The germline CDR1 and CDR2 sequences are ENHRY and SYGVKD. The CDR3 is 15 amino acids.

The chain joins TRBV6-6 to TRBJ1-6, with 9 bases that match TRBD1. This CDR3 is built from 14 residues. In germline, CDR1 is MNHNY, CDR2 SVGAGI (reference sequence). The V and J ends lost 6 bases and 10 bases, in that order; junction bases with no gene match: 7. CDR3: CASRKDRGESPLHF. Written as DNA, the CDR3 is TGTGCCAGCAGGAAGGACAGGGGCGAGTCACCCCTCCACTTT.

V usage is TRBV4-1 and J usage is TRBJ2-7, with D unresolved. Germline CDR1 MGHRA, CDR2 YSYEKL. The CDR3 is 16 residues long. Trimming left V 0 bases short and J 0 bases short, with 12 bases between. The CDR3 loop reads CASSQDQSMSSYEQYF. The CDR3 DNA reads TGCGCCAGCAGCCAAGATCAAAGCATGAGCTCCTACGAGCAGTACTTC.

This chain uses TRBV6-5 with TRBJ1-6; no clear D. With 2 bases removed from V and 9 bases from J, the gap between germline ends came to 11 bases. This CDR3 region has 14 residues. Germline V gene sequence: CDR1 MNHEY, CDR2 SVGAGI. This CDR3 reads CASSYREGLSPLHF. In nucleotides, the CDR3 is TGTGCCAGCAGTTACAGGGAGGGTCTTTCACCCCTCCACTTT.

The V and J genes are TRBV7-9 and TRBJ2-7; D is uncertain. Trimming pared 5 bases from V and 2 bases from J, leaving 7 bases between. This CDR3 is 12 amino acids long. CDR1 SEHNR and CDR2 FQNEAQ come from the germline V gene (reference sequence). CDR3: CASSQSPYEQYF. CDR3 DNA sequence: TGTGCCAGCAGCCAGTCCCCCTACGAGCAGTACTTC.